This T cell receptor (beta chain) was captured in a study of blood T cells in healthy people across ages. J was trimmed by 0 bases and V by 5 bases; bases with no gene match: 4. CDR1 is MNHEY and CDR2 is SVGAGI in the germline V gene. This CDR3 is 16 amino acids long. This clonotype was counted only a few times. For the second PCR, which ran for roughly 7 to 11 cycles, a sample-barcoded 5' primer and a J-beta primer mix were used. Using its own MiXCR run on the 5' RACE reads, TCRdb lists one record per CDR3 protein. In the table there are 850,000 to 1,100,000 distinct CDR3 sequences, around two fifths of which are singletons.

The sequenced material came from blood. The genes are TRBV6-5 and TRBJ1-6; 7 bases match TRBD1. The receptor's source is a man younger than 35 in good health. This CDR3 is CASSPQGSSYNSPLHF. The CDR3 DNA is TGTGCCAGCAGTCCACAGGGGAGCTCCTATAATTCACCCCTCCACTTT.